These 22 T cell receptor beta chains came from one sample sequenced in a study of shared clonotypes between healthy human individuals. CD45RO negativity and positive selection for CCR7 defined naive CD8 cells, a population that excluded terminally differentiated effector memory CD45RA+ cells. The protocol was immunoSEQ multiplex PCR, while the TCRdb copy is restricted to in-frame clones and leaves out a portion. This sample has about 2 million clones, with about 95% found just once. Material: naive CD8+ T cells sorted from blood. All receptors come from a young man in good health.

This chain connects TRBV7-9 to TRBJ2-1; unclear D gene. The CDR3 is 16 amino acids. Deletions cut 2 bases from V and 6 bases from J, with 17 bases between. Germline CDR1 and CDR2: SEHNR and FQNEAQ (reference sequence). The CDR3 region has the DNA TGTGCCAGCAGCTTAAGTCTCCCTGTGGGAACCAATGAGCAGTTCTTC. It is translated as CASSLSLPVGTNEQFF.

Remarks on this clone: One end of the junction varies from germline; a read error may be responsible. In the same sample, other DNA sequences code for this CDR3. The chain employs TRBV4-1 and TRBJ2-7, with D hard to call. This CDR3 has 16 amino acids. CDR1 MGHRA and CDR2 YSYEKL come from the germline V gene. CDR3 loop: CASSQHVGGYSYEQYF. The CDR3 DNA reads as TGCGCCAGCAGCCAGCACGTGGGTGGCTACTCCTACGAGCAGTACTTT.

This rearrangement joins TRBV4-3 to TRBJ2-1; TRBD2 matches 7 bases. Germline CDR1 is LGHNA and CDR2 is YSLEER. CDR3 size: 16 residues. Trimming cost V 3 bases and J 5 bases; bases outside gene matches: 10. For the CDR3, the DNA is TGCGCCAGCAGCCAGGATACTAGCGTTCCCGACAATGAGCAGTTCTTC. Its protein is CASSQDTSVPDNEQFF.

This clone appeared once. Additional DNA sequences in this sample encode the identical CDR3. The chain couples TRBV4-1 to TRBJ1-5; TRBD1 aligns across 8 bases. CDR1 and CDR2 (germline): MGHRA, YSYEKL. The CDR3 is made up of 15 amino acids. The V segment lost 4 bases and the J segment 1 base; nucleotides outside the gene matches: 3. Here the CDR3 DNA reads TGCGCCAGCAGCCCGAGGACAGGGAGCAATCAGCCCCAGCATTTT. Amino acid sequence: CASSPRTGSNQPQHF.

The J gene is TRBJ2-7, the V gene TRBV5-6; tentatively, D is TRBD2 (6 bases). The V end lost 4 bases, the J end lost 5 bases, and 19 bases lay between the germline ends. The CDR3 is 15 amino acids. Germline lookup yields CDR1 SGHDT and CDR2 YYEEEE. CDR3 nucleotide sequence: TGTGCCAGCAGCCTACCCCCGGGGGAGAGGGACGAGCAGTACTTC. Amino acid sequence: CASSLPPGERDEQYF.

The chain carries TRBV5-6 and TRBJ2-5; TRBD1 might be the D (5 bases). Between the trimmed V and J ends, which lost 0 bases and 4 bases, there was a span of 10 bases. Germline V gene lookup returns CDR1 SGHDT and CDR2 YYEEEE. CDR3 length equals 14 residues. CDR3 in DNA: TGTGCCAGCAGCTTGGAAGGCAGGGCAGAGACCCAGTACTTC. As protein: CASSLEGRAETQYF.

This clone was seen once. This chain connects TRBV27 to TRBJ2-3, with 8 bases lining up with TRBD1. The CDR3 is 16 amino acids. Per the germline V gene, CDR1 is MNHEY and CDR2 is SMNVEV (reference sequence). The trim removed 2 bases at V and 2 bases at J, leaving 6 bases unmatched. CDR3 nucleotides: TGTGCCAGCAGTTTAAGACAGGGGCGGCCCACAGATACGCAGTATTTT. Protein sequence: CASSLRQGRPTDTQYF.

The gene calls are TRBV5-1 and TRBJ2-6, with 7 nucleotides matching TRBD1. Germline CDR1 reads SGHRS; CDR2 reads YFSETQ. The V and J ends lost 2 bases and 0 bases, in that order; junction bases with no gene match: 5. This CDR3 has 17 residues. This CDR3 reads CASSLETGSSGANVLTF. The DNA for the CDR3 is TGCGCCAGCAGCTTAGAGACAGGGAGCTCTGGGGCCAACGTCCTGACTTTC.

V is TRBV11-2 and J is TRBJ1-2; 7 nucleotides align to TRBD1. The germline gives CDR1 SGHAT, CDR2 FQNNGV. CDR3 size: 12 residues. After removal of 2 bases from V and 8 bases from J, the junction contained 2 bases not matched to a gene. CDR3 DNA: TGTGCCAGCAGCTTAACAGGGGACGGCTACACCTTC. This codes for CASSLTGDGYTF.

The chain employs TRBV10-2 and TRBJ2-7; TRBD1 aligns across 7 bases. V shed 3 bases, J shed 5 bases, and the junction held 10 bases outside the gene matches. Germline CDR1 reads WSHSY; CDR2 reads SAAADI. The CDR3 contains 15 residues. Written as DNA, the CDR3 is TGCGCCAGCAGTGAAGGCGGACAGGCTTTCCACGAGCAGTACTTC. As protein: CASSEGGQAFHEQYF.

The DNA for the CDR3 is TGTGCCAGTTCAGGGGGTCTTTACGAGCAGTACTTC. It is translated as CASSGGLYEQYF. The V gene is TRBV25-1, the J gene TRBJ2-7; 7 bases align to TRBD1. CDR1 and CDR2 from the germline V gene are MGHDK and SYGVNS. The CDR3 totals 12 residues. Losses at the gene ends were 9 bases for V and 4 bases for J; bases not matched to a gene: 6.

In its sample, this clone was seen once. CDR3 bases: TGTGCCAGCAGCGGTGAGGAGGAAAAACTGTTTTTT. Translating it yields CASSGEEEKLFF. This chain connects TRBV7-9 to TRBJ1-4; D is unclear. The CDR3 covers 12 residues. Germline V gene data show CDR1 as SEHNR and CDR2 as FQNEAQ (reference sequence). Trimming took 5 bases from V and 8 from J, leaving 9 bases between them.

The V gene is TRBV7-3, the J gene TRBJ2-5, with D maybe TRBD1 (5 bases). CDR1 is SGHTA, CDR2 FQGTGA, per germline. Trimming removed 3 bases at V and 5 bases at J, with 16 bases between. This CDR3 spans 15 amino acids. The CDR3 protein is CASSLVAGSEETQYF. In DNA form, the CDR3 reads TGTGCCAGCAGCTTGGTCGCAGGGTCGGAGGAGACCCAGTACTTC.

This chain links TRBV7-9 with TRBJ2-5, with D possibly TRBD2 on 7 matching bases. Germline CDR1 SEHNR, CDR2 FQNEAQ (reference sequence). V gave up 7 bases and J gave up 3 bases, with 24 bases separating them. This CDR3 contains 17 residues. In DNA, the CDR3 is TGTGCCAGCACCCCTCTCCGGGGGGCAGGAAGGGAAGAGACCCAGTACTTC. This sequence encodes CASTPLRGAGREETQYF.

The chain is built from TRBV27 and TRBJ2-1, with D perhaps matching TRBD2 (5 bases). In germline, CDR1 is MNHEY, CDR2 SMNVEV (reference sequence). There are 14 residues in the CDR3. Trimming shortened V by 5 bases and J by 6 bases, and 14 bases separated the two germline ends. CDR3 nucleotide sequence: TGTGCCAGCAGTCTCCTAGAGGGTGTCAATGAGCAGTTCTTC. It specifies CASSLLEGVNEQFF.

The chain carries TRBV29-1 and TRBJ1-5, with a weak D call TRBD1 (5 bases). This CDR3 region has 14 residues. Trimming took 3 bases from V and 1 from J, leaving 10 bases between them. The germline V gene has CDR1 SQVTM and CDR2 ANQGSEA. This chain's CDR3 is CSVEFGGSNQPQHF. The CDR3 nucleotides are TGCAGCGTTGAGTTCGGGGGGAGCAATCAGCCCCAGCATTTT.

As DNA, the CDR3 is TGTGCCAGCAGTGAAGACGGGACCGTGGGGGTAAGCAATCAGCCCCAGCATTTT. Protein: CASSEDGTVGVSNQPQHF. The chain couples TRBV2 to TRBJ1-5; the D gene is possibly TRBD1 (5 bases). CDR1 and CDR2 (germline): SNHLY, FYNNEI. The V and J ends lost 1 base and 1 base respectively, with 17 bases between them. The CDR3 is 18 residues long. The whole variable domain, remainder taken from reference TRBV2 and TRBJ1-5, is EPEVTQTPSHQVTQMGQEVILRCVPISNHLYFYWYRQILGQKVEFLVSFYNNEISEKSEIFDDQFSVERPDGSNFTLKIRSTKLEDSAMYFCASSEDGTVGVSNQPQHFGDGTRLSIL.

This chain joins TRBV28 and TRBJ1-5, with unresolved D. Trimming took 3 bases from V and 3 from J, leaving 12 bases between them. Germline values: CDR1 MDHEN, CDR2 SYDVKM. The CDR3 consists of 15 residues. CDR3: CASSLAPTVNQPQHF. The CDR3 DNA reads as TGTGCCAGCAGTTTGGCACCGACGGTCAATCAGCCCCAGCATTTT.

The chain links TRBV6-1 to TRBJ2-7, with D uncertain. This CDR3 is 14 amino acids long. Per the germline V gene, CDR1 is MNHNS and CDR2 is SASEGT. V gave up 6 bases and J gave up 4 bases, with 16 bases separating them. CDR3 residues: CASSPGPYLYEQYF. In DNA form, the CDR3 reads TGTGCCAGCAGCCCCGGGCCCTACCTTTACGAGCAGTACTTC.

V gene TRBV27 combines with J gene TRBJ2-1, with TRBD2 identical over 7 bases. Trimming removed 4 bases from V and 1 base from J; junction bases left unmatched: 10. Germline V lookup: CDR1 MNHEY, CDR2 SMNVEV (reference sequence). The CDR3 length is 17 residues. DNA for the CDR3: TGTGCCAGCAGTTCCCCGCTGGTAGCGGGTTCCTACAATGAGCAGTTCTTC. Its protein is CASSSPLVAGSYNEQFF.

This clone is a singleton in its sample. V and J are TRBV2 and TRBJ1-4; 11 bases are shared with TRBD1. The germline CDR1 and CDR2 sequences are SNHLY and FYNNEI. V gave up 8 bases and J gave up 0 bases; unmatched junction bases: 5. The CDR3 contains 16 residues. The CDR3 coding sequence is TGTGCCAGCCTATGGGACAGGGGGACAACTAATGAAAAACTGTTTTTT. This gives the protein CASLWDRGTTNEKLFF.

The chain has TRBV4-3 and TRBJ2-7, with D unclear. The V end lost 3 bases, the J end lost 0 bases, and 15 bases lay between the germline ends. This CDR3 comprises 16 residues. Germline CDR1 and CDR2: LGHNA and YSLEER. The CDR3 nucleotides are TGCGCCAGCAGCCACGCTATGACTGGCTTCTCCTACGAGCAGTACTTC. Amino acid sequence: CASSHAMTGFSYEQYF.